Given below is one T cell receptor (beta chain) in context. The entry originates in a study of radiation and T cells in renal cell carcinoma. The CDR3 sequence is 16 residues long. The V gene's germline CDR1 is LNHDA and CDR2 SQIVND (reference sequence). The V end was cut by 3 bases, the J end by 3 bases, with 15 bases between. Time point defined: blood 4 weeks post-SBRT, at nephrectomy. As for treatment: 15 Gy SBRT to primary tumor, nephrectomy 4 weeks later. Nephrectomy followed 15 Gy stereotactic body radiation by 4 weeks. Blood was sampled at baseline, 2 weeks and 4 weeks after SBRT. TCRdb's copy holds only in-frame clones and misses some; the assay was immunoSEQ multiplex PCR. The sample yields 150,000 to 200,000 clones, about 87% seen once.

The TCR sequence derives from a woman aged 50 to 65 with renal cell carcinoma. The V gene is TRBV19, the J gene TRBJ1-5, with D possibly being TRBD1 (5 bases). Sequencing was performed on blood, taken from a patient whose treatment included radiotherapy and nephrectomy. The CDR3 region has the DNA TGTGCCAGTAGTATCGGGCAGGGCATACCCAATCAGCCCCAGCATTTT. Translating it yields CASSIGQGIPNQPQHF.